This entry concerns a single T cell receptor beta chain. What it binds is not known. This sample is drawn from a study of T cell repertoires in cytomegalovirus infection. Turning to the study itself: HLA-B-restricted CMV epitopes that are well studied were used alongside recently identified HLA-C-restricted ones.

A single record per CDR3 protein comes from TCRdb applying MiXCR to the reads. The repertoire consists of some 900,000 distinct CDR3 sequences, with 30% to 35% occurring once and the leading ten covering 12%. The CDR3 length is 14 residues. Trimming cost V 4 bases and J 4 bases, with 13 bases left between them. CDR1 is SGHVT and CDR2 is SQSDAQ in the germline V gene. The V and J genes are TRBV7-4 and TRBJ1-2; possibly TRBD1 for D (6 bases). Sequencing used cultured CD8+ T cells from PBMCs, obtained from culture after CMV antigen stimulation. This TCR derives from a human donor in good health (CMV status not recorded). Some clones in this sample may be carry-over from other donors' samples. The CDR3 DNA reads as TGTGCCAGCAGCTCCACCCAGGGGTTCTATGGCTACACCTTC. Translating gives CASSSTQGFYGYTF.